This TCR beta chain was documented in a study of identical twins. TCRdb re-derived calls from the 5' RACE reads in MiXCR, one entry per CDR3 protein. The sample records under 300,000 distinct CDR3 sequences, about 6.7% being singletons. This CDR3 is built from 14 residues. From germline, CDR1 is MNHEY and CDR2 SMNVEV (reference sequence). V gave up 5 bases and J gave up 11 bases, with 21 bases separating them. In addition, the sample was reused for a study of T cells expressing NK-cell markers. That source reports: It was sorted CD3+CD56+NKG2C+, CD3+CD56+NKG2C- and CD3+CD56-NKG2C+ T cells that supplied the TCR beta repertoires. The sorts in several experiments were restricted to alpha-beta TCR T cells by an anti-gamma-delta TCR antibody.

Sequenced: CD8+ T cells sorted from blood. The receptor's source is a woman aged 18-29 years in good health. V is TRBV27 and J is TRBJ1-1; D gene ambiguous. CDR3 protein: CASSPYTGSEGAFF. The CDR3 coding sequence is TGTGCCAGCAGTCCCTACACGGGATCCGAAGGGGCTTTCTTT.